This TCR beta chain was observed in a study of immune characterization of retroperitoneal liposarcoma. This CDR3 contains 15 residues. Trimming shortened V by 4 bases and J by 1 base, and 14 bases separated the two germline ends. Germline CDR1 and CDR2: ENHRY and SYGVKD. MiXCR was run by TCRdb on the PCR reads, yielding one entry per CDR3 protein. There are about 10,000 distinct CDR3 sequences in the sample; about 30% occur only once, and 8.5% lies in the top ten. This receptor was identified in a female donor with retroperitoneal liposarcoma. The chain employs TRBV10-3 and TRBJ2-7; perhaps TRBD2 as D (7 bases). The sequencing input was tumor tissue. The DNA for the CDR3 is TGTGCCATCAGTGGGGACATGGGAGGGTCCTACGAGCAGTACTTC. Translated: CAISGDMGGSYEQYF.